These 19 T cell receptor beta chains originate from one sample sequenced in a study of blood T cell repertoires in COVID-19. Assay: immunoSEQ multiplex PCR; the TCRdb copy retains only in-frame clones and omits some. The sample lists around 200,000 clones, 80% occurring once. Material: peripheral blood. Every receptor here comes from a human donor in a cohort sampled during active COVID-19.

The chain employs TRBV30 and TRBJ1-1; maybe TRBD1 (6 bases). Germline V gives CDR1 GTSNPN, CDR2 SVGIG (reference sequence). The CDR3 covers 14 residues. Deletions cut 4 bases from V and 2 bases from J, with 14 bases between. CDR3 amino acids: CAWNFWGRNTEAFF. The CDR3 region has the DNA TGTGCCTGGAACTTTTGGGGGCGTAACACTGAAGCTTTCTTT.

In DNA, the CDR3 is TGTGCCAGCAGCGTAGCTACAGGGGCGGCCTACGAGCAGTACTTC. It specifies CASSVATGAAYEQYF. The chain couples TRBV9 to TRBJ2-7; TRBD1 aligns across 7 bases. This CDR3 region has 15 residues. The ends lost 0 bases at V and 2 bases at J; junction bases unmatched: 5. The germline V gene has CDR1 SGDLS and CDR2 YYNGEE.

This clone was detected only a few times. The chain employs TRBV3-1 (or the pseudogene TRBV3-2) and TRBJ2-3, with 8 bases fitting TRBD2. The CDR3 consists of 16 residues. V was clipped by 4 bases and J by 7 bases; unmatched bases: 13. From germline, CDR1 is LGHDT and CDR2 YNNKEL (reference sequence). The CDR3 coding sequence is TGTGCCAGCAGCCGGAGGGAAGCGGGAGTAGGGAATACGCAGTATTTT. Encoded protein: CASSRREAGVGNTQYF.

The V call is TRBV7-3, the J call TRBJ2-1, with 7 bases fitting TRBD2. V was clipped by 2 bases and J by 0 bases; unmatched bases: 10. The CDR3 length is 18 residues. Germline V lookup: CDR1 SGHTA, CDR2 FQGTGA. This chain's CDR3 is CASSLDGGGTSSYNEQFF. The CDR3 DNA follows: TGTGCCAGCAGCTTAGACGGCGGGGGAACTAGCTCCTACAATGAGCAGTTCTTC.

The V gene is TRBV18, the J gene TRBJ2-7, with 10 nucleotides matching TRBD1. The junction had 11 bases not matched to a gene; V was cut back by 5 bases and J by 7 bases. CDR3 length: 15 residues. Germline-derived CDR1 and CDR2 are KGHSH and LQKENI. DNA for the CDR3: TGTGCCAGCTCAGGAGCCGGGACAGGGGTCGGGGAGCAGTACTTC. Amino acids: CASSGAGTGVGEQYF.

The chain is built from TRBV5-1 and TRBJ2-7, with TRBD1 matching over 9 bases. This CDR3 contains 19 residues. Germline trimming cut 4 bases from V and 1 base from J; bases unmatched to any gene: 18. Germline V gene lookup returns CDR1 SGHRS and CDR2 YFSETQ. The CDR3 DNA reads as TGCGCCAGCAGCCCAGTTTATAGGACAGGGGTTCTGCCATCCTACGAGCAGTACTTC. Its protein product is CASSPVYRTGVLPSYEQYF.

This rearrangement joins TRBV6-4 to TRBJ1-1, with 8 bases aligning to TRBD1. The germline V gene encodes CDR1 MRHNA and CDR2 SNTAGT. The CDR3 totals 19 residues. J lost 0 bases, V lost 4 bases, and 16 bases had no gene match. CDR3 loop: CASSGQTGARGSVNTEAFF. CDR3 coding DNA: TGTGCCAGCAGTGGCCAGACAGGGGCCCGTGGAAGTGTGAACACTGAAGCTTTCTTT.

The CDR3: CASRGQKGNIQYF. The CDR3 bases are TGTGCCAGCAGAGGACAAAAAGGGAACATTCAGTACTTC. This rearrangement joins TRBV2 to TRBJ2-4, with D maybe TRBD1 (5 bases). The ends were cut back, 6 bases at V and 7 bases at J, with 13 bases in the middle. CDR1 is SNHLY and CDR2 is FYNNEI in the germline V gene. This CDR3 comprises 13 residues.

This rearrangement joins TRBV7-9 to TRBJ1-2; a possible D gene is TRBD1 (6 bases). Germline lookup yields CDR1 SEHNR and CDR2 FQNEAQ (reference sequence). The CDR3 contains 15 residues. V was cut by 9 bases and J by 2 bases, with 19 bases left in between. In DNA, the CDR3 is TGTGCCAGTAGTTTACAGGGAAAGGAGAACTATGGCTACACCTTC. Its translation is CASSLQGKENYGYTF.

The chain is built from TRBV7-9 and TRBJ2-3; 8 nucleotides agree with TRBD2. The ends lost 10 bases at V and 0 bases at J; junction bases unmatched: 6. The CDR3 has 14 residues. Germline V gives CDR1 SEHNR, CDR2 FQNEAQ (reference sequence). CDR3 in amino acids: CATSREGSTDTQYF. Here the CDR3 DNA reads TGTGCCACCTCCCGGGAGGGAAGCACAGATACGCAGTATTTT.

The J gene is TRBJ2-2, the V gene TRBV19, with 10 positions matching TRBD1. Looked up from germline, CDR1 is LNHDA and CDR2 is SQIVND (reference sequence). The CDR3 covers 17 residues. With V trimmed by 6 bases and J by 4 bases, 11 bases remained unmatched. CDR3 region: CASSRLTGGAGTGELFF. CDR3 coding DNA: TGTGCCAGTAGCCGACTGACAGGGGGCGCGGGCACCGGGGAGCTGTTTTTT.

V gene TRBV6-5 combines with J gene TRBJ1-5; tentative D call: TRBD1 (5 bases). Trimming removed 6 bases at V and 1 base at J, with 13 bases between. CDR1 and CDR2 (germline): MNHEY, SVGAGI. There are 15 residues in the CDR3. The CDR3 bases are TGTGCCAGCAGGCGGGGGGTCGACAGCAATCAGCCCCAGCATTTT. Its protein is CASRRGVDSNQPQHF.

The chain joins TRBV6-1 to TRBJ1-1, with D tentatively TRBD1 (5 bases). The CDR3 contains 14 residues. V was pared by 1 base and J by 7 bases, with 13 bases between. The germline V gene has CDR1 MNHNS and CDR2 SASEGT. The chain's CDR3 is CASSEGRAFFEAFF. CDR3 nucleotides: TGTGCCAGCAGTGAAGGCAGGGCATTCTTTGAAGCTTTCTTT.

This chain connects TRBV29-1 to TRBJ1-5, with 7 bases aligning to TRBD1. This CDR3 is 13 amino acids long. Trimming took 5 bases from V and 8 from J; bases not matched to a gene: 9. CDR1 and CDR2 (germline): SQVTM, ANQGSEA. CDR3 loop: CSVSRGIGEPQHF. The CDR3 DNA sequence: TGCAGCGTTTCCAGGGGGATCGGCGAGCCCCAGCATTTT.

V usage is TRBV5-1 and J usage is TRBJ2-1; 8 bases align to TRBD1. The length of the CDR3 is 15 residues. CDR1 and CDR2 from the germline V gene are SGHRS and YFSETQ. The J segment lost 4 bases and the V segment lost 4 bases, leaving 7 bases of the junction unmatched. CDR3 in DNA: TGCGCCAGCAGCATGCGACAGGGGCGATACAATGAGCAGTTCTTC. This sequence encodes CASSMRQGRYNEQFF.

In nucleotides, the CDR3 is TGTGCCAGCAGCTGGGGGGGAGAGACGAACACTGAAGCTTTCTTT. Its translation is CASSWGGETNTEAFF. The chain uses TRBV7-9 and TRBJ1-1; D is perhaps TRBD1 (5 bases). The germline V gene has CDR1 SEHNR and CDR2 FQNEAQ (reference sequence). The CDR3 runs 15 residues. V lost 4 bases and J lost 1, with 13 bases in between.

This chain uses TRBV14 with TRBJ2-7; 7 bases line up with TRBD1. The CDR3 is 16 residues long. CDR1 and CDR2 (germline): SGHDN, FVKESK. V shed 0 bases, J shed 4 bases, and the junction held 9 bases outside the gene matches. CDR3 in amino acids: CASSQDLGRGSYEQYF. The CDR3 coding sequence is TGTGCCAGCAGCCAAGATCTCGGCAGGGGGAGTTACGAGCAGTACTTC. The whole variable domain, filled in from reference TRBV14 and TRBJ2-7, reads EAGVTQFPSHSVIEKGQTVTLRCDPISGHDNLYWYRRVMGKEIKFLLHFVKESKQDESGMPNNRFLAERTGGTYSTLKVQPAELEDSGVYFCASSQDLGRGSYEQYFGPGTRLTVT.

The rearrangement joins TRBV10-3 to TRBJ1-1, with 10 nucleotides matching TRBD1. The CDR3 is made up of 16 amino acids. Germline CDR1 is ENHRY and CDR2 is SYGVKD. Losses at the gene ends were 6 bases for V and 0 bases for J; bases not matched to a gene: 7. The CDR3 DNA follows: TGTGCCATCAGGAGGACAGGGGGGGGAATGAACACTGAAGCTTTCTTT. This gives the protein CAIRRTGGGMNTEAFF.

The chain links TRBV30 to TRBJ1-2; 7 nucleotides align to TRBD1. The CDR3 length is 13 residues. CDR1 is GTSNPN and CDR2 is SVGIG in the germline V gene (reference sequence). V dropped 6 bases and J dropped 0; count of bases not matched to a gene: 4. The CDR3 loop reads CACRQGPNYGYTF. CDR3 sequence (DNA): TGTGCCTGCCGACAGGGACCTAACTATGGCTACACCTTC.